These 10 T cell receptor beta chains originate from one sample sequenced in a study of cytomegalovirus exposure and HLA in healthy donors. Use of 60 Vbeta and 13 Jbeta primers characterized the PCR. TCRdb keeps only in-frame clones here, not all; method: immunoSEQ multiplex PCR. The sample lists approximately 86,000 clones, over 70% occurring once. Sequenced sample: PBMCs. The receptors originated from a man in his forties in good health and CMV-seronegative.

The chain uses TRBV2 and TRBJ2-2; D gene uncertain. Germline V CDR1 and CDR2: SNHLY, FYNNEI. This CDR3 region has 13 residues. V gave up 6 bases and J gave up 5 bases, with 10 bases separating them. The CDR3 DNA reads TGTGCCAGCAGCCCTGTCAGAACCGGGGAGCTGTTTTTT. This sequence encodes CASSPVRTGELFF. The entire variable domain, with the rest obtained from reference TRBV2 and TRBJ2-2, is as follows: EPEVTQTPSHQVTQMGQEVILRCVPISNHLYFYWYRQILGQKVEFLVSFYNNEISEKSEIFDDQFSVERPDGSNFTLKIRSTKLEDSAMYFCASSPVRTGELFFGEGSRLTVL.

The V and J genes are TRBV6-4 and TRBJ1-6; the D gene is possibly TRBD1 (5 bases). V lost 3 bases to trimming and J lost 7 bases, with 10 bases between them. The CDR3 is made up of 14 amino acids. Germline values: CDR1 MRHNA, CDR2 SNTAGT. The CDR3: CASSDQQENSPLHF. The CDR3 coding sequence is TGTGCCAGCAGTGATCAACAGGAGAATTCACCCCTCCACTTT.

Only one count was recorded for this clone. The gene calls are TRBV19 and TRBJ1-5; 9 nucleotides agree with TRBD1. This CDR3 spans 16 amino acids. With V trimmed by 5 bases and J by 6 bases, 11 bases remained unmatched. Germline CDR1 is LNHDA and CDR2 is SQIVND (reference sequence). DNA of the CDR3: TGTGCCAGTAGTCTTCAAACCGGGACAGGGAGTCAGCCCCAGCATTTT. Its translation: CASSLQTGTGSQPQHF. Drawing the rest from reference TRBV19 and TRBJ1-5, the complete variable domain is DGGITQSPKYLFRKEGQNVTLSCEQNLNHDAMYWYRQDPGQGLRLIYYSQIVNDFQKGDIAEGYSVSREKKESFPLTVTSAQKNPTAFYLCASSLQTGTGSQPQHFGDGTRLSIL.

The chain carries TRBV15 and TRBJ2-7; 9 bases are shared with TRBD1. Germline CDR1 and CDR2: LNHNV and YYDKDF (reference sequence). This CDR3 region has 14 residues. J lost 3 bases, V lost 3 bases, and 3 bases had no gene match. The CDR3 DNA reads as TGTGCCACCAGCAGTAGACAGGGGGGCTACGAGCAGTACTTC. It translates to CATSSRQGGYEQYF.

The V and J genes are TRBV5-1 and TRBJ1-1, with 7 bases lining up with TRBD1. Unmatched junction bases numbered 13, after V lost 4 bases and J lost 4 bases. Germline loops: CDR1 SGHRS, CDR2 YFSETQ. This CDR3 region has 16 residues. The CDR3 spells CASSREPTGLATEAFF. DNA for the CDR3: TGCGCCAGCAGCCGCGAGCCGACAGGGCTGGCCACTGAAGCTTTCTTT.

This clone was recorded only once. The chain employs TRBV21-1 and TRBJ1-2; the table's D gene call, TRBD1, was not cross checked with the DNA. TRBV21-1 counts as a pseudogene. The CDR3 is made up of 14 amino acids. CDR3 bases: TGTGCCAGCAGTTCCAACTGGGACAACGTGGGCTACACCTTC. The encoded protein is CASSSNWDNVGYTF.

The rearrangement joins TRBV7-9 to TRBJ1-1, with no clear D. CDR1 and CDR2 (germline): SEHNR, FQNEAQ (reference sequence). The germline V and J ends were trimmed by 5 bases and 2 bases, with 21 bases remaining between them. This CDR3 comprises 17 residues. For the CDR3, the DNA is TGTGCCAGCAGCGCTTGGGGTAAGAGGGAGATAAACACTGAAGCTTTCTTT. Its translation: CASSAWGKREINTEAFF.

The chain uses TRBV5-1 and TRBJ1-5, with D unclear. This CDR3 is built from 15 residues. Germline CDR1 reads SGHRS; CDR2 reads YFSETQ. V was pared by 0 bases and J by 5 bases, with 12 bases between. The CDR3 coding sequence is TGCGCCAGCAGCTTGGTTGGCGGGAGCGATCAGCCCCAGCATTTT. Protein product: CASSLVGGSDQPQHF.

The chain combines TRBV28 with TRBJ1-3; 7 positions agree with TRBD1. Germline CDR1 MDHEN, CDR2 SYDVKM. Trimming at V came to 1 base and at J to 4 bases, leaving 7 bases not matched to a gene. The CDR3 runs 16 residues. The CDR3 region has the DNA TGTGCCAGCAGTTTATTAAAGGGGGCAGGGGGAAACACCATATATTTT. Protein product: CASSLLKGAGGNTIYF. Supplemented by reference TRBV28 and TRBJ1-3, the full variable domain reads DVKVTQSSRYLVKRTGEKVFLECVQDMDHENMFWYRQDPGLGLRLIYFSYDVKMKEKGDIPEGYSVSREKKERFSLILESASTNQTSMYLCASSLLKGAGGNTIYFGEGSWLTVV.

This chain uses TRBV7-9 with TRBJ2-2, with D perhaps matching TRBD2 (5 bases). CDR1 and CDR2 from the germline V gene are SEHNR and FQNEAQ (reference sequence). V was pared by 1 base and J by 2 bases, with 8 bases between. This CDR3 is 15 amino acids long. The CDR3 DNA reads TGTGCCAGCAGCTTAGTTCCGGGAAACACCGGGGAGCTGTTTTTT. This codes for CASSLVPGNTGELFF.